The T cell receptor beta chain under discussion was sequenced for a study of blood T cell repertoires in COVID-19. Overall study: Samples taken during acute and convalescent COVID-19 were collected in the United States, Italy and Spain. PBMCs, B-cell-depleted T cells, or T cells provided the cDNA or gDNA that made up the material.

Trimming removed 2 bases from V and 5 bases from J; junction bases left unmatched: 1. The CDR3 is made up of 14 amino acids. CDR1 MNHEY and CDR2 SVGEGT come from the germline V gene. Authors' methods: How many nucleated cells were present was estimated from reference gene primer amplification. Profiling relied on immunoSEQ multiplex PCR, and the TCRdb table lists in-frame clones only, not all of them. V and J calls and clone size are those listed in that table; D and trimming were worked out from the DNA. This sample has about 90,000 clones, with roughly 90% found just once. The specimen was peripheral blood. The rearrangement links TRBV6-2 or TRBV6-3 to TRBJ2-2; 8 bases agree with TRBD1. This sequence originates from an elderly man with active or convalescent COVID-19. This chain's CDR3 is CASSYHRGTGELFF. The CDR3 DNA reads TGTGCCAGCAGTTACCACAGGGGGACCGGGGAGCTGTTTTTT.